This is a list of T cell receptor beta chains from one sample in a study of T cell repertoires in cytomegalovirus infection. MiXCR, applied by TCRdb to the reads, yields one record per CDR3 protein. The data hold 640,000 or so distinct CDR3 sequences, with 33% observed a single time. These receptors are not linked to any known antigen. The starting material was cultured PBMCs, obtained from culture after CMV antigen stimulation. The receptors originated from a human donor in good health (CMV status not recorded). Some clones in this sample may be carry-over from other donors' samples. Each CDR3 is given with its conserved first and last residue. A D gene is named only where the DNA matches it firmly. The size entry is marked missing in some rows and otherwise reads once, few, many or a size class.

v_gene: TRBV7-2
abundance: many
j_gene: TRBJ2-3
d_gene: NA
CDR3aa: CASSPGQFSTDTQYF
CDR3nt: TGTGCCAGCAGCCCAGGACAGTTCAGCACAGATACGCAGTATTTT

v_gene: TRBV4-1
abundance: NA
j_gene: TRBJ1-5
d_gene: NA
CDR3aa: CASSQEWFNQPQHF
CDR3nt: TGCGCCAGCAGCCAAGAATGGTTCAATCAGCCCCAGCATTTT

v_gene: TRBV5-4
abundance: once
j_gene: TRBJ1-3
d_gene: NA
CDR3aa: CASSNRGGGNTIYF
CDR3nt: TGTGCCAGCAGTAACCGGGGCGGTGGAAACACCATATATTTT

v_gene: TRBV7-8
abundance: many
j_gene: TRBJ2-7
d_gene: NA
CDR3aa: CASSLAEAVSYEQYF
CDR3nt: TGTGCCAGCAGCTTAGCGGAGGCCGTCTCCTACGAGCAGTACTTC

v_gene: TRBV3-1
abundance: NA
j_gene: TRBJ2-7
d_gene: NA
CDR3aa: CASTARGLYEQYF
CDR3nt: TGTGCCAGCACAGCCCGGGGCTTATACGAGCAGTACTTC

v_gene: TRBV2
abundance: NA
j_gene: TRBJ2-3
d_gene: NA
CDR3aa: CASSEVTVQGPTDTQYF
CDR3nt: TGTGCCAGCAGTGAAGTAACGGTTCAGGGCCCCACAGATACGCAGTATTTT

v_gene: TRBV4-3
abundance: few
j_gene: TRBJ2-7
d_gene: NA
CDR3aa: CASSQEGAGISYEQYF
CDR3nt: TGCGCCAGCAGCCAAGAAGGGGCAGGTATATCCTACGAGCAGTACTTC

v_gene: TRBV7-6
abundance: NA
j_gene: TRBJ1-1
d_gene: NA
CDR3aa: CASSRDRTEAFF
CDR3nt: TGTGCCAGCAGCCGAGACAGGACTGAAGCTTTCTTT

v_gene: TRBV12-3/TRBV12-4
abundance: few
j_gene: TRBJ1-1
d_gene: NA
CDR3aa: CASSLQGHPGGTEAFF
CDR3nt: TGTGCCAGCAGTTTACAGGGACACCCCGGGGGCACTGAAGCTTTCTTT

v_gene: TRBV6-6
abundance: few
j_gene: TRBJ2-5
d_gene: TRBD1
CDR3aa: CASRNGQGEETQYF
CDR3nt: TGTGCCAGCAGGAACGGACAGGGGGAAGAGACCCAGTACTTC

v_gene: TRBV7-2
abundance: many
j_gene: TRBJ2-7
d_gene: TRBD1
CDR3aa: CASSVTGVNPYEQYF
CDR3nt: TGTGCCAGCAGCGTGACAGGGGTAAACCCCTACGAGCAGTACTTC

v_gene: TRBV12-3/TRBV12-4
abundance: NA
j_gene: TRBJ2-1
d_gene: TRBD2
CDR3aa: CASRSGGDNEQFF
CDR3nt: TGTGCCAGCAGGTCGGGGGGGGACAATGAGCAGTTCTTC

v_gene: TRBV28
abundance: NA
j_gene: TRBJ1-2
d_gene: NA
CDR3aa: CASSYGGATNYGYTF
CDR3nt: TGTGCCAGCAGTTATGGGGGCGCGACTAACTATGGCTACACCTTC

v_gene: TRBV19
abundance: NA
j_gene: TRBJ2-1
d_gene: NA
CDR3aa: CVSSRGAIWNEQFF
CDR3nt: TGTGTCAGTAGTAGGGGGGCTATTTGGAATGAGCAGTTCTTC

v_gene: TRBV28
abundance: NA
j_gene: TRBJ2-1
d_gene: TRBD2
CDR3aa: CASSSPSGLAGDFNEQFF
CDR3nt: TGTGCCAGCAGTTCCCCCTCCGGGCTAGCGGGGGATTTCAATGAGCAGTTCTTC

v_gene: TRBV12-3/TRBV12-4
abundance: NA
j_gene: TRBJ2-6
d_gene: NA
CDR3aa: CASSLLGPSSGANVLTF
CDR3nt: TGTGCCAGCAGTTTGCTGGGCCCAAGCTCTGGGGCCAACGTCCTGACTTTC

v_gene: TRBV29-1
abundance: NA
j_gene: TRBJ2-3
d_gene: TRBD2
CDR3aa: CSVGPGTSGRPSTDTQYF
CDR3nt: TGCAGCGTGGGGCCCGGGACTAGCGGGAGGCCTAGCACAGATACGCAGTATTTT

v_gene: TRBV28
abundance: few
j_gene: TRBJ1-6
d_gene: NA
CDR3aa: CASRTGQSLSPLHF
CDR3nt: TGTGCCAGCAGGACCGGACAGAGCCTATCACCCCTCCACTTT

v_gene: TRBV6-1
abundance: few
j_gene: TRBJ1-2
d_gene: NA
CDR3aa: CASSQTYGYTF
CDR3nt: TGTGCCAGCAGTCAGACCTATGGCTACACCTTC

v_gene: TRBV6-2/TRBV6-3
abundance: once
j_gene: TRBJ2-5
d_gene: NA
CDR3aa: CASSYGDSQETQYF
CDR3nt: TGTGCCAGCAGTTACGGAGACAGCCAAGAGACCCAGTACTTC

v_gene: TRBV6-5
abundance: few
j_gene: TRBJ1-4
d_gene: NA
CDR3aa: CASSRGAAPGEKLFF
CDR3nt: TGTGCCAGCAGCCGCGGGGCCGCCCCGGGCGAAAAACTGTTTTTT

v_gene: TRBV7-7
abundance: few
j_gene: TRBJ2-5
d_gene: NA
CDR3aa: CASSLVGYGEAQYF
CDR3nt: TGTGCCAGCAGCTTAGTGGGTTATGGGGAGGCCCAGTACTTC

v_gene: TRBV5-1
abundance: NA
j_gene: TRBJ1-5
d_gene: NA
CDR3aa: CASSLSDYSNQPQHF
CDR3nt: TGCGCCAGCAGCCTCAGTGATTATAGCAATCAGCCCCAGCATTTT

v_gene: TRBV12-5
abundance: few
j_gene: TRBJ2-3
d_gene: NA
CDR3aa: CASGLVLKRATDTQYF
CDR3nt: TGTGCTAGTGGTTTGGTATTGAAAAGAGCCACAGATACGCAGTATTTT

v_gene: TRBV19
abundance: NA
j_gene: TRBJ2-2
d_gene: TRBD1
CDR3aa: CASSMDREAGELFF
CDR3nt: TGTGCCAGTAGTATGGACAGGGAGGCCGGGGAGCTGTTTTTT

v_gene: TRBV5-1
abundance: few
j_gene: TRBJ1-6
d_gene: NA
CDR3aa: CASSFTGPYNSPLHF
CDR3nt: TGCGCCAGCAGCTTTACAGGACCATATAATTCACCCCTCCACTTT

v_gene: TRBV12-3/TRBV12-4
abundance: many
j_gene: TRBJ1-1
d_gene: NA
CDR3aa: CASSLGTGTEAFF
CDR3nt: TGTGCCAGCAGCTTGGGGACGGGGACAGAAGCTTTCTTT

v_gene: TRBV7-2
abundance: many
j_gene: TRBJ2-3
d_gene: TRBD2
CDR3aa: CASSLGLAGGSDTQYF
CDR3nt: TGTGCCAGCAGCTTAGGACTAGCGGGAGGATCAGATACGCAGTATTTT

v_gene: TRBV19
abundance: NA
j_gene: TRBJ1-5
d_gene: TRBD1
CDR3aa: CASSARQGWQPQHF
CDR3nt: TGTGCCAGTAGTGCGCGACAGGGCTGGCAGCCCCAGCATTTT

v_gene: TRBV5-5
abundance: NA
j_gene: TRBJ1-1
d_gene: NA
CDR3aa: CASSLEVGRGLAEAFF
CDR3nt: TGTGCCAGCAGCTTGGAAGTGGGCAGGGGACTCGCTGAAGCTTTCTTT

v_gene: TRBV20-1
abundance: few
j_gene: TRBJ1-5
d_gene: NA
CDR3aa: CSVVGLGGGSQPQHF
CDR3nt: TGCAGTGTAGTCGGCCTTGGGGGTGGATCTCAGCCCCAGCATTTT

v_gene: TRBV7-2
abundance: few
j_gene: TRBJ1-1
d_gene: NA
CDR3aa: CASAPWTEAFF
CDR3nt: TGTGCCAGCGCCCCTTGGACAGAAGCTTTCTTT

v_gene: TRBV7-8
abundance: NA
j_gene: TRBJ2-6
d_gene: NA
CDR3aa: CASSLAGVPSSGANVLTF
CDR3nt: TGTGCCAGCAGCTTAGCGGGAGTCCCTAGCTCTGGGGCCAACGTCCTGACTTTC

v_gene: TRBV6-1
abundance: few
j_gene: TRBJ2-2
d_gene: NA
CDR3aa: CASERVTGELFF
CDR3nt: TGTGCCAGCGAACGAGTGACCGGGGAGCTGTTTTTT

v_gene: TRBV7-2
abundance: few
j_gene: TRBJ2-3
d_gene: NA
CDR3aa: CASSLAGQTASRSTQYF
CDR3nt: TGTGCCAGCAGCTTAGCAGGGCAAACAGCCAGTCGGTCGACGCAGTATTTT

v_gene: TRBV2
abundance: NA
j_gene: TRBJ1-2
d_gene: NA
CDR3aa: CASRQAAYLNYGYTF
CDR3nt: TGTGCCAGTCGACAGGCCGCATACCTTAACTATGGCTACACCTTC

v_gene: TRBV12-3/TRBV12-4
abundance: once
j_gene: TRBJ1-1
d_gene: NA
CDR3aa: CASRRGGFGELGAFF
CDR3nt: TGTGCCAGCAGAAGAGGAGGGTTTGGGGAGCTCGGAGCTTTCTTT